This TCR beta chain emerged from a study of cytomegalovirus exposure and HLA in healthy donors. General observations from the study: Being productive about 87% or about 30% of the time was typical of most TCR beta V segments in an earlier analysis. A list of 164 TCR beta chains associated with cytomegalovirus was given. Later analysis showed most CMV-associated TCR beta chains appearing HLA-restricted.

The germline gives CDR1 SGHDT, CDR2 YYEEEE. V was pared by 2 bases and J by 1 base, with 4 bases of the junction left unmatched. The CDR3 has 15 amino acids. With 60 Vbeta and 13 Jbeta primers, the PCR was carried out. Profiled with immunoSEQ multiplex PCR; TCRdb holds only in-frame clones, not every one. This sample has 100,000 or so clones; about three fifths occur once, and the top ten carry about 5%. Turning to this clone: The antigen is not known.

The sequencing sample was made of PBMCs. This TCR was recovered from a woman aged 25 to 45 in good health and CMV-seropositive. The chain combines TRBV5-6 with TRBJ2-3, with 7 bases lining up with TRBD2. The chain's CDR3 is CASSFGGVGTDTQYF. The DNA for the CDR3 is TGTGCCAGCAGCTTTGGGGGGGTCGGCACAGATACGCAGTATTTT.